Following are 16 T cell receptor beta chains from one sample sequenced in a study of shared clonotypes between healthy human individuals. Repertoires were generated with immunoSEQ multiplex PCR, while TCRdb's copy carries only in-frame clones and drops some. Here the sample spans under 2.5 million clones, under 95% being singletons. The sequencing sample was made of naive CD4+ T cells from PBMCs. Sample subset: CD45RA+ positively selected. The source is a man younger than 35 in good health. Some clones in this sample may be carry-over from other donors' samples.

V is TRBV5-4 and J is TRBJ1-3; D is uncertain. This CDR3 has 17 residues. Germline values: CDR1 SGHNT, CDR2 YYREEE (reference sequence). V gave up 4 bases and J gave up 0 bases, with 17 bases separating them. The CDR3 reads CASSPSGTMSSGNTIYF. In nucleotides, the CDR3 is TGTGCCAGCAGCCCCTCAGGCACGATGAGCTCTGGAAACACCATATATTTT.

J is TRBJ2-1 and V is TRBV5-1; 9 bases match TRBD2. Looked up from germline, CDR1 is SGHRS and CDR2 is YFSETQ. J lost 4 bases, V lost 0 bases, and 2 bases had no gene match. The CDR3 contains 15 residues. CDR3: CASSLDSGRYNEQFF. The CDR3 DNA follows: TGCGCCAGCAGCTTGGATAGCGGGAGATACAATGAGCAGTTCTTC.

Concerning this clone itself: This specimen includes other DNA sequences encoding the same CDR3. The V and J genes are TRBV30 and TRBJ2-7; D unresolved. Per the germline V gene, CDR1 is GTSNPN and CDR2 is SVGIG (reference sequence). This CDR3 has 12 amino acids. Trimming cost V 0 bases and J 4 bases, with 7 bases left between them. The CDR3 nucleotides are TGTGCCTGGAGTGTTTCCGGTTACGAGCAGTACTTC. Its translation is CAWSVSGYEQYF.

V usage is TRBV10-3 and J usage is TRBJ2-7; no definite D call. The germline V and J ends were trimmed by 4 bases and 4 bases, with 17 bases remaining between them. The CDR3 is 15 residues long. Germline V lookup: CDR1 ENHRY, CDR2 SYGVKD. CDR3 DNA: TGTGCCATCAGTGTTGGAGAGACCGGCGTTTACGAGCAGTACTTC. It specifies CAISVGETGVYEQYF.

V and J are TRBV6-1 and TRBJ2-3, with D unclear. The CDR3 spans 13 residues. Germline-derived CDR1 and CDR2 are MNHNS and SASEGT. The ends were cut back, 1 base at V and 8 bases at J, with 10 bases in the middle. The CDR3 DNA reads TGTGCCAGCAGTGAAGAGAGGTGGGGTACGCAGTATTTT. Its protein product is CASSEERWGTQYF.

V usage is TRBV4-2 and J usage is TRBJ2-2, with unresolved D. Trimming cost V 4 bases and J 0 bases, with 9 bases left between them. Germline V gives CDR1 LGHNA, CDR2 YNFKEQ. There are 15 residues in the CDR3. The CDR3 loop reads CASSPWTANTGELFF. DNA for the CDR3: TGTGCCAGCAGCCCCTGGACGGCGAACACCGGGGAGCTGTTTTTT.

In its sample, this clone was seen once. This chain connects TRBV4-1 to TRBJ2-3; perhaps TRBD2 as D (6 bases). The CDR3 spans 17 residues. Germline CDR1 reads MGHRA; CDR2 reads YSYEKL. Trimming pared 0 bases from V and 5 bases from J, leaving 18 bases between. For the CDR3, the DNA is TGCGCCAGCAGCCAAGATGGGGGGATTTACCAGTTAGATACGCAGTATTTT. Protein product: CASSQDGGIYQLDTQYF.

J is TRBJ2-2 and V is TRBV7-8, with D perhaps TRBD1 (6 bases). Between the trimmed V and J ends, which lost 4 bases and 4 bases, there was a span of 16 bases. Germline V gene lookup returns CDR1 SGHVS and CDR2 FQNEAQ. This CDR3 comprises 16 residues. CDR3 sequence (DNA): TGTGCCAGCAGCTCGTACAGGGCGCCGGGCACCGGGGAGCTGTTTTTT. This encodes CASSSYRAPGTGELFF. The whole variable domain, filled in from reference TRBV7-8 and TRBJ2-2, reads GAGVSQSPRYKVAKRGQDVALRCDPISGHVSLFWYQQALGQGPEFLTYFQNEAQLDKSGLPSDRFFAERPEGSVSTLKIQRTQQEDSAVYLCASSSYRAPGTGELFFGEGSRLTVL.

For the CDR3, the DNA is TGTGCCAGCTCCGCGGCTAGCGGGATCTACGAGCAGTACTTC. Translating it yields CASSAASGIYEQYF. The chain uses TRBV18 and TRBJ2-7; TRBD2 matches at 9 bases. CDR1 and CDR2 from the germline V gene are KGHSH and LQKENI. This CDR3 has 14 amino acids. Trimming at V came to 6 bases and at J to 3 bases, leaving 6 bases not matched to a gene.

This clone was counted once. CDR3 in DNA: TGCGCCAGCAGCCAAGTGGGCCAGGAGACCCAGTACTTC. The encoded protein is CASSQVGQETQYF. The chain employs TRBV4-3 and TRBJ2-5; D unclear. The V gene's germline CDR1 is LGHNA and CDR2 YSLEER. The V gene lost 1 base and the J gene lost 5 bases, with 8 bases spanning the gap. This CDR3 comprises 13 residues.

Here the CDR3 reads CASSQNGGSSYNEQFF. CDR3 coding DNA: TGTGCCAGCAGCCAGAACGGCGGGAGCTCCTACAATGAGCAGTTCTTC. The V gene is TRBV7-3, the J gene TRBJ2-1; 7 bases fit TRBD2. The CDR3 covers 16 residues. Germline V lookup: CDR1 SGHTA, CDR2 FQGTGA. The junction had 7 bases not matched to a gene; V was cut back by 5 bases and J by 0 bases.

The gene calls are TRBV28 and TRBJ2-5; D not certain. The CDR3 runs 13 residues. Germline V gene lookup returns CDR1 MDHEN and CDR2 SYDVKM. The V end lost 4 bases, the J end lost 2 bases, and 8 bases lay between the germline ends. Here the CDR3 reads CASSSFGQETQYF. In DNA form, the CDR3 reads TGTGCCAGCAGTTCGTTTGGGCAAGAGACCCAGTACTTC.

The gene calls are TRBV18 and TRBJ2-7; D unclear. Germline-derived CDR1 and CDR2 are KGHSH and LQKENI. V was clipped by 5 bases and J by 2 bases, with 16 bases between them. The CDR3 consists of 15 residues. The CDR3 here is CASSSSAGGTYEQYF. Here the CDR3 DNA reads TGTGCCAGCTCAAGCTCGGCAGGTGGAACCTACGAGCAGTACTTC.

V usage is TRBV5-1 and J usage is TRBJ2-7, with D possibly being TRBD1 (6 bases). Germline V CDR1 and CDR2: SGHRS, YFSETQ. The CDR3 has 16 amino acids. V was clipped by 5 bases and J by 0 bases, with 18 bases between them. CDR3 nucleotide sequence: TGCGCCAGCAGAGGGGGATCCTACCCCAGCTCCTACGAGCAGTACTTC. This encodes CASRGGSYPSSYEQYF.

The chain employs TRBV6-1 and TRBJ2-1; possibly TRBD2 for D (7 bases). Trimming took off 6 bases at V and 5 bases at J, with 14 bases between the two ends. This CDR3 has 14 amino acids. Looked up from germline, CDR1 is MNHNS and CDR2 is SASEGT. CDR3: CASRKWGGDNEQFF. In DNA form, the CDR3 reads TGTGCCAGCAGGAAATGGGGGGGCGACAATGAGCAGTTCTTC.

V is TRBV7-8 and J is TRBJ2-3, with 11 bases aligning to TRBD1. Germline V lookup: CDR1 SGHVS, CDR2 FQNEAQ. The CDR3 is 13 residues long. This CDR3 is CATGTGGSDTQYF. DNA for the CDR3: TGTGCTACCGGGACAGGGGGGTCTGATACGCAGTATTTT.